This T cell receptor beta chain was identified during a study of cytomegalovirus exposure and HLA in healthy donors. Study outcomes and limitations: There were several of the most significant clusters that appeared linked to common viral pathogens in a later analysis. In a later analysis, a missense DCLRE1C variant was linked to TCR beta V- and J-gene trimming.

In regard to this clone: The target antigen is unknown.

The PCR made use of 60 Vbeta and 13 Jbeta primers. TCRdb's table, derived via immunoSEQ multiplex PCR, lists solely in-frame clones and lacks some. The sample yields under 50,000 clones, 60% to 70% seen once. The CDR3 runs to 16 residues. Trimming cost V 2 bases and J 2 bases, with 13 bases left between them. The V gene's germline CDR1 is SNHLY and CDR2 FYNNEI. The chain joins TRBV2 to TRBJ2-1, with D perhaps TRBD2 (5 bases). The sequence derives from a man aged 50-60 years in good health and CMV-seropositive. Sequenced sample: PBMCs. The CDR3 region is CASSEQMGAAYNEQFF. The CDR3 nucleotides are TGTGCCAGCAGTGAACAAATGGGAGCGGCCTACAATGAGCAGTTCTTC.